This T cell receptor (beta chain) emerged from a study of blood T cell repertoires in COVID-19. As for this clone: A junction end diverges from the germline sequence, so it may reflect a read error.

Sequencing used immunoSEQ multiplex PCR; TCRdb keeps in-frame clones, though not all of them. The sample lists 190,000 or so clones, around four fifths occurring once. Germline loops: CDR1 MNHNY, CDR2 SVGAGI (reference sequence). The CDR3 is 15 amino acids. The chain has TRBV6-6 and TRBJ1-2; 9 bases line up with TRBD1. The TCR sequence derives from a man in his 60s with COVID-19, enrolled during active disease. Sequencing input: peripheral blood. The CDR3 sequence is CVSSLTGGVNYGYTF. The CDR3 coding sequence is TGTGTCAGCAGTTTGACAGGGGGAGTTAACTATGGCTACACCTTC.